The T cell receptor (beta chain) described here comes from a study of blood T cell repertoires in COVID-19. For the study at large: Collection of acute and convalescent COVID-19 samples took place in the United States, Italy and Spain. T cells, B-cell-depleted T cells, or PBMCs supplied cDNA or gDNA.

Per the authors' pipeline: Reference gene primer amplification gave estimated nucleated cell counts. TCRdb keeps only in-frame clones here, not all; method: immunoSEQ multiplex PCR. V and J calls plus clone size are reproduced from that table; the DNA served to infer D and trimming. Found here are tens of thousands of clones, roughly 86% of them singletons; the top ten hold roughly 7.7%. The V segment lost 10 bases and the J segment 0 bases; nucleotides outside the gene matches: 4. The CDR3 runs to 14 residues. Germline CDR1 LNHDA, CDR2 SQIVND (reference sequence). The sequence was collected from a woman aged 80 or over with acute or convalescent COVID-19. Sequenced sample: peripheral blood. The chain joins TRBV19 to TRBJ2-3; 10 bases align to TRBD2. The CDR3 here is CATRTSGSTDTQYF. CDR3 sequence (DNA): TGTGCCACTAGGACTAGCGGTAGCACAGATACGCAGTATTTT.